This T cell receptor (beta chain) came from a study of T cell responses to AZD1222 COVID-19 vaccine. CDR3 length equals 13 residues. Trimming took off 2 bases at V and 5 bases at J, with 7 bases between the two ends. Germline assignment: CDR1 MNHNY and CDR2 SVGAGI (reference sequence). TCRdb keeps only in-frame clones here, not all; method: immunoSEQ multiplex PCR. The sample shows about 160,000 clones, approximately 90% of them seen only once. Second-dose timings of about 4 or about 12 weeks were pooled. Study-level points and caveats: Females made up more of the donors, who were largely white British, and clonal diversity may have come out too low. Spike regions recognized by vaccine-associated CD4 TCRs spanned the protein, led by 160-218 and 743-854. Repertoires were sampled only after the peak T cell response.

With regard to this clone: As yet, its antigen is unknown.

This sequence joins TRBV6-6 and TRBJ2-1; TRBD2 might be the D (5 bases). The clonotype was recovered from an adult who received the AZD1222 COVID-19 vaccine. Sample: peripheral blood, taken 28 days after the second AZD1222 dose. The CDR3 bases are TGTGCCAGCAGTTACGGACTGAACAATGAGCAGTTCTTC. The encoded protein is CASSYGLNNEQFF.